Each of the 23 T cell receptor beta chains below was sequenced from the same sample in a study of cytomegalovirus exposure and HLA in healthy donors. The primer mix had 60 Vbeta and 13 Jbeta primers. Repertoires were generated with immunoSEQ multiplex PCR, while TCRdb's copy carries only in-frame clones and drops some. The data contain around 150,000 clones, around 79% of them singletons. The specimen was PBMCs. The receptors originated from a man in his forties in good health and CMV-seropositive.

The chain carries TRBV10-2 and TRBJ2-5; 8 nucleotides align to TRBD1. Germline CDR1 WSHSY, CDR2 SAAADI. V was pared by 5 bases and J by 3 bases, with 8 bases of the junction left unmatched. The CDR3 loop spans 15 amino acids. As DNA, the CDR3 is TGCGCCAGCAGTCAGACAGGGGAGGTCGAAGAGACCCAGTACTTC. It yields the protein CASSQTGEVEETQYF.

The rearrangement uses TRBV7-2 and TRBJ1-2; 7 nucleotides line up with TRBD1. Germline CDR1 reads SGHTA; CDR2 reads FQGNSA. V lost 1 base and J lost 2; bases outside the gene matches: 4. This CDR3 comprises 15 residues. CDR3 protein: CASSLGWTGNYGYTF. The CDR3 bases are TGTGCCAGCAGCTTAGGGTGGACAGGCAACTATGGCTACACCTTC.

V and J are TRBV15 and TRBJ1-2; D uncertain. The V and J ends lost 0 bases and 8 bases respectively, with 10 bases between them. The CDR3 runs to 13 residues. Germline V lookup: CDR1 LNHNV, CDR2 YYDKDF (reference sequence). The CDR3 protein is CATSRDRRGGYTF. The CDR3 DNA reads TGTGCCACCAGCAGAGATAGGCGAGGCGGCTACACCTTC.

The chain joins TRBV5-6 to TRBJ2-3; 8 nucleotides agree with TRBD2. The CDR3 has 15 amino acids. Germline loops: CDR1 SGHDT, CDR2 YYEEEE. The V segment lost 4 bases and the J segment 7 bases; nucleotides outside the gene matches: 11. CDR3 in amino acids: CASSPEAGVQNTQYF. The CDR3 DNA reads as TGTGCCAGCAGCCCCGAAGCGGGAGTTCAGAATACGCAGTATTTT.

V and J are TRBV6-5 and TRBJ2-7, with 7 bases identical to TRBD1. V lost 6 bases and J lost 11; bases outside the gene matches: 19. The CDR3 is made up of 15 amino acids. Germline CDR1 reads MNHEY; CDR2 reads SVGAGI. CDR3 coding DNA: TGTGCCAGCAGGATTTTGACGGGACAGAGTGGTGGAGAGTACTTC. Its protein is CASRILTGQSGGEYF.

This sequence joins TRBV30 and TRBJ1-2; TRBD1 matches 8 bases. There are 16 residues in the CDR3. The V segment lost 0 bases and the J segment 5 bases; nucleotides outside the gene matches: 11. Germline V lookup: CDR1 GTSNPN, CDR2 SVGIG (reference sequence). CDR3 in amino acids: CAWSVPRTGNLYGYTF. The DNA for the CDR3 is TGTGCCTGGAGTGTACCCCGGACAGGGAACCTTTATGGCTACACCTTC.

A few counts support this clone. The gene calls are TRBV5-6 and TRBJ2-7; D possibly corresponds to TRBD1 (6 bases). CDR3 length equals 16 residues. Trimming took 4 bases from V and 0 from J, leaving 17 bases between them. The germline CDR1 and CDR2 sequences are SGHDT and YYEEEE. This CDR3 is CASSGRDTLSSYEQYF. The CDR3 nucleotides read TGTGCCAGCAGCGGAAGGGACACACTATCCTCCTACGAGCAGTACTTC.

The genes are TRBV28 and TRBJ1-5; D is perhaps TRBD1 (6 bases). V was shortened by 4 bases and J by 4 bases, with 11 bases between the two germline ends. This CDR3 contains 14 residues. Germline lookup yields CDR1 MDHEN and CDR2 SYDVKM. CDR3 DNA: TGTGCCAGCAGTTCTACAGGGTGGAATCAGCCCCAGCATTTT. This gives the protein CASSSTGWNQPQHF.

J is TRBJ2-2 and V is TRBV7-6; D is ambiguous. This CDR3 region has 13 residues. V was cut by 1 base and J by 4 bases, with 4 bases left in between. Germline CDR1 reads SGHVS; CDR2 reads FNYEAQ. CDR3 sequence: CASSLGGTGELFF. As DNA, the CDR3 is TGTGCCAGCAGCTTAGGCGGCACCGGGGAGCTGTTTTTT.

The chain couples TRBV6-5 to TRBJ2-5; 11 bases fit TRBD2. Germline CDR1 reads MNHEY; CDR2 reads SVGAGI. The CDR3 consists of 16 residues. V was pared by 0 bases and J by 4 bases, with 4 bases of the junction left unmatched. The CDR3 region is CASSYSLAGGRETQYF. The CDR3 nucleotides read TGTGCCAGCAGTTACTCGCTAGCGGGAGGCCGAGAGACCCAGTACTTC.

The V call is TRBV5-4, the J call TRBJ2-7, with TRBD1 matching over 7 bases. This CDR3 is built from 13 residues. CDR1 is SGHNT, CDR2 YYREEE, per germline (reference sequence). J was trimmed by 5 bases and V by 2 bases; bases with no gene match: 4. CDR3 sequence reads: CASSFDRENEQYF. Here the CDR3 DNA reads TGTGCCAGCAGCTTCGACAGGGAAAACGAGCAGTACTTC.

The chain uses TRBV10-2 and TRBJ2-5; D gene uncertain. The J call may be mistaken, given a closer DNA end match to TRBJ2-7. Germline V gives CDR1 WSHSY, CDR2 SAAADI. This CDR3 region has 13 residues. CDR3 loop: CAVSAVSSYEQYF. The CDR3 DNA follows: TGCGCCGTATCGGCGGTTAGCTCCTACGAGCAGTACTTC.

The chain couples TRBV7-2 to TRBJ2-7, with D possibly being TRBD2 (6 bases). CDR1 is SGHTA, CDR2 FQGNSA, per germline. The CDR3 contains 16 residues. The V end lost 5 bases, the J end lost 2 bases, and 19 bases lay between the germline ends. The DNA for the CDR3 is TGTGCCAGCAGCCCACACCTATGGGGAGGTCCCTACGAGCAGTACTTC. Amino acids: CASSPHLWGGPYEQYF.

The chain carries TRBV13 and TRBJ2-5, with TRBD2 matching 12 bases. Germline V gives CDR1 PRHDT, CDR2 FYEKMQ (reference sequence). Trimming cost V 8 bases and J 2 bases; bases outside gene matches: 6. The CDR3 runs to 15 residues. The DNA of the CDR3 is TGTGCCAGCCGTCTGACTAGCGGGGGACAAGAGACCCAGTACTTC. Its translation: CASRLTSGGQETQYF.

The V and J genes are TRBV29-1 and TRBJ1-4; TRBD1 is a possible D gene (5 bases). Germline V gene data show CDR1 as SQVTM and CDR2 as ANQGSEA. V was pared by 5 bases and J by 5 bases, with 9 bases between. The CDR3 runs 12 residues. CDR3 sequence: CSVPTENEKLFF. CDR3 nucleotide sequence: TGCAGCGTTCCGACAGAGAATGAAAAACTGTTTTTT.

The chain uses TRBV28 and TRBJ1-4; no clear D. The CDR3 runs 13 residues. Trimming took off 10 bases at V and 3 bases at J, with 12 bases between the two ends. Germline V gene data show CDR1 as MDHEN and CDR2 as SYDVKM. The CDR3 nucleotides read TGTGCCACTAAGGGCGGGGCTAATGAAAAACTGTTTTTT. This encodes CATKGGANEKLFF.

This clone was observed once. The chain is built from TRBV29-1 and TRBJ2-1, with TRBD2 matching 7 bases. J gave up 10 bases and V 5 bases, and 11 bases lay outside the gene matches. The V gene's germline CDR1 is SQVTM and CDR2 ANQGSEA. The CDR3 runs 13 residues. The CDR3 bases are TGCAGCGTTAAAGTCTCGGGGGGAAGGGAGCAGTTCTTC. Its protein is CSVKVSGGREQFF.

The chain joins TRBV7-6 to TRBJ2-1, with D possibly being TRBD2 (5 bases). Trimming pared 0 bases from V and 6 bases from J, leaving 6 bases between. The CDR3 is 13 residues long. The germline V gene encodes CDR1 SGHVS and CDR2 FNYEAQ. The CDR3 DNA reads as TGTGCCAGCAGCTTAGCGGGAGTCAATGAGCAGTTCTTC. Protein: CASSLAGVNEQFF.

This clone was recorded a few times. This chain uses TRBV28 with TRBJ1-3, with D possibly TRBD1 on 5 matching bases. The V gene lost 6 bases and the J gene lost 8 bases, with 17 bases spanning the gap. The CDR3 spans 14 residues. CDR1 and CDR2 from the germline V gene are MDHEN and SYDVKM. The CDR3 nucleotides read TGTGCCAGCAGCTCTCCGGGGGGGGTACACACCATATATTTT. This encodes CASSSPGGVHTIYF.

V is TRBV19 and J is TRBJ2-1, with D unresolved. CDR1 and CDR2 from the germline V gene are LNHDA and SQIVND (reference sequence). This CDR3 is 15 amino acids long. With 1 base removed from V and 1 base from J, the gap between germline ends came to 8 bases. CDR3 residues: CASSIATGSYNEQFF. The CDR3 bases are TGTGCCAGTAGTATAGCAACGGGTTCCTACAATGAGCAGTTCTTC.

The CDR3 reads CASSYAPVNTGELFF. The CDR3 nucleotides are TGTGCCAGCAGTTACGCACCAGTGAACACCGGGGAGCTGTTTTTT. V usage is TRBV6-5 and J usage is TRBJ2-2, with D unclear. This CDR3 spans 15 amino acids. Deletions cut 2 bases from V and 1 base from J, with 8 bases between. The germline V gene encodes CDR1 MNHEY and CDR2 SVGAGI.

This clone was counted between two and nine times. CDR3 sequence: CASRGAVQETQYF. CDR3 nucleotides: TGTGCCAGTAGGGGGGCAGTCCAAGAGACCCAGTACTTC. The rearrangement links TRBV19 to TRBJ2-5, with a weak D call TRBD1 (6 bases). This CDR3 contains 13 residues. Per the germline V gene, CDR1 is LNHDA and CDR2 is SQIVND (reference sequence). Trimming stripped 6 bases from V and 1 base from J, with 9 bases between.

Only one count was recorded for this clone. The chain joins TRBV5-6 to TRBJ2-5; D gene uncertain. The J call may be incorrect, as the DNA end agrees better with TRBJ2-7. From germline, CDR1 is SGHDT and CDR2 YYEEEE. CDR3 size: 15 residues. CDR3 protein: CASSLGLVASYEQYF. CDR3 sequence (DNA): TGTGCCAGCAGCTTGGGGCTGGTAGCCTCCTACGAGCAGTACTTC.